This entry lists 31 T cell receptor beta chains sequenced from one sample in a study of T cell responses to AZD1222 COVID-19 vaccine (dated by TCRdb to the early 2020s). What this sample's time point label stands for: baseline before first vaccination. The library was built by means of the immunoSEQ multiplex PCR assay. Not all clones reach the TCRdb copy of this immuneACCESS table, which keeps in-frame sequences only. Checked studies attribute under half of the gap to unresolved V genes and leave the rest unexplained. The sample contains around 120,000 clones, roughly 90% of them found a single time. In total, the top ten clones hold 0.85% to 1.3% of the sample. Material: peripheral blood, obtained on day 0 of AZD1222 vaccination. Receptor source: an adult in good health.

The CDR3 is CASWSSGIAADTQYF. DNA for the CDR3: TGTGCCAGCTGGAGTAGCGGGATCGCGGCAGATACGCAGTATTTT. This sequence joins TRBV28 and TRBJ2-3; 8 bases match TRBD2. Germline trimming cut 8 bases from V and 4 bases from J; bases unmatched to any gene: 11. CDR3 length: 15 residues. CDR1 is MDHEN, CDR2 SYDVKM, per germline.

The table lists this clone with a few counts. This chain joins TRBV2 and TRBJ2-2; 7 bases match TRBD2. The CDR3 has 15 amino acids. Germline-derived CDR1 and CDR2 are SNHLY and FYNNEI. J gave up 0 bases and V 6 bases, and 4 bases lay outside the gene matches. CDR3 in amino acids: CASRVAGANTGELFF. In DNA, the CDR3 is TGTGCCAGCAGGGTAGCGGGCGCGAACACCGGGGAGCTGTTTTTT.

V usage is TRBV28 and J usage is TRBJ2-1; 9 bases match TRBD2. The CDR3 loop spans 16 amino acids. Germline lookup yields CDR1 MDHEN and CDR2 SYDVKM. V lost 6 bases and J lost 3; bases outside the gene matches: 9. CDR3 nucleotides: TGTGCCAGCAGCGCCTTAGCGGGAGCCCTCTACAATGAGCAGTTCTTC. Translated, it gives CASSALAGALYNEQFF.

This chain joins TRBV6-1 and TRBJ2-3; 8 nucleotides align to TRBD2. Trimming took 1 base from V and 3 from J; bases not matched to a gene: 3. This CDR3 has 15 residues. The germline V gene has CDR1 MNHNS and CDR2 SASEGT. The CDR3: CASSEGLARTDTQYF. The CDR3 nucleotides are TGTGCCAGCAGTGAAGGACTAGCGAGGACAGATACGCAGTATTTT.

The rearrangement links TRBV15 to TRBJ1-1, with 9 bases identical to TRBD1. With V trimmed by 6 bases and J by 0 bases, 2 bases remained unmatched. The CDR3 has 14 amino acids. Germline CDR1 reads LNHNV; CDR2 reads YYDKDF (reference sequence). This chain's CDR3 is CATRRTGVNTEAFF. The CDR3 bases are TGTGCCACCAGACGGACAGGGGTGAACACTGAAGCTTTCTTT.

The V and J genes are TRBV27 and TRBJ2-7; possibly TRBD1 for D (6 bases). V gave up 3 bases and J gave up 2 bases, with 20 bases separating them. Germline V lookup: CDR1 MNHEY, CDR2 SMNVEV (reference sequence). The CDR3 has 17 amino acids. The CDR3: CASSFSIGDRKPYEQYF. CDR3 nucleotides: TGTGCCAGCAGTTTTTCTATTGGAGACAGGAAACCCTACGAGCAGTACTTC.

V usage is TRBV19 and J usage is TRBJ2-1; 7 bases are a match to TRBD1. J was trimmed by 0 bases and V by 5 bases; bases with no gene match: 4. Per the germline V gene, CDR1 is LNHDA and CDR2 is SQIVND (reference sequence). There are 15 residues in the CDR3. CDR3 in DNA: TGTGCCAGTAGTCTACGGGACAGCTCCTACAATGAGCAGTTCTTC. It yields the protein CASSLRDSSYNEQFF.

The chain has TRBV18 and TRBJ2-7, with D perhaps assigned TRBD1 or TRBD2 (5 bases each). This CDR3 spans 13 amino acids. Per germline, CDR1 KGHSH and CDR2 LQKENI. With 3 bases removed from V and 4 bases from J, the gap between germline ends came to 10 bases. The CDR3 sequence is CASSPQGPYEQYF. The CDR3 DNA reads TGTGCCAGCTCACCTCAGGGACCATACGAGCAGTACTTC.

A note on this clone: Other DNA sequences within the sample encode an identical CDR3. This rearrangement joins TRBV3-1 (or the pseudogene TRBV3-2) to TRBJ2-3; 11 positions match TRBD2. J was trimmed by 3 bases and V by 6 bases; bases with no gene match: 5. This CDR3 has 15 residues. Germline V gene sequence: CDR1 LGHDT, CDR2 YNNKEL (reference sequence). CDR3 sequence: CASRNSGRGTDTQYF. CDR3 DNA sequence: TGTGCCAGCAGAAATAGCGGGAGGGGTACAGATACGCAGTATTTT.

The V and J genes are TRBV5-6 and TRBJ1-2, with D uncertain. V was trimmed by 10 bases and J by 8 bases, leaving 21 bases between them. Germline loops: CDR1 SGHDT, CDR2 YYEEEE. This CDR3 region has 13 residues. The CDR3 protein is CASQTVEFRGYTF. As DNA, the CDR3 is TGTGCCTCCCAGACTGTCGAATTTCGGGGCTACACCTTC.

V and J are TRBV19 and TRBJ2-3, with 11 bases lining up with TRBD2. Germline CDR1 is LNHDA and CDR2 is SQIVND (reference sequence). The J segment lost 3 bases and the V segment lost 6 bases, leaving 8 bases of the junction unmatched. The CDR3 runs 16 residues. The CDR3 nucleotides are TGTGCCAGTAGGAGTAGCGGGAGGGCTGGGACAGATACGCAGTATTTT. Translated, it gives CASRSSGRAGTDTQYF.

The chain employs TRBV25-1 and TRBJ2-1; the D gene could be TRBD1 or TRBD2 (5 bases each). Germline V CDR1 and CDR2: MGHDK, SYGVNS. The CDR3 contains 13 residues. Trimming cost V 5 bases and J 5 bases, with 10 bases left between them. The CDR3 region has the DNA TGTGCCAGCAGTTTCGGGACCCACAATGAGCAGTTCTTC. It encodes CASSFGTHNEQFF.

The chain employs TRBV12-3 or TRBV12-4 and TRBJ1-2; D is perhaps TRBD1 (5 bases). Deletions cut 0 bases from V and 8 bases from J, with 10 bases between. CDR3 length: 13 amino acids. The CDR3 protein is CASSLAQGLGYTF. The CDR3 DNA reads TGTGCCAGCAGTTTAGCGCAGGGCCTCGGCTACACCTTC.

The J gene is TRBJ1-5, the V gene TRBV2; tentative D call: TRBD1 (6 bases). The germline V gene has CDR1 SNHLY and CDR2 FYNNEI. The CDR3 covers 12 residues. For the CDR3, the DNA is TGTGCTGTCGGGGGGCCGGGCCAGCCCCAGCATTTT. Encoded protein: CAVGGPGQPQHF. Combining the CDR3 with reference TRBV2 and TRBJ1-5 gives the whole variable domain EPEVTQTPSHQVTQMGQEVILRCVPISNHLYFYWYRQILGQKVEFLVSFYNNEISEKSEIFDDQFSVERPDGSNFTLKIRSTKLEDSAMYFCAVGGPGQPQHFGDGTRLSIL.

The chain carries TRBV19 and TRBJ2-7, with a weak D call TRBD1 (6 bases). The ends were cut back, 4 bases at V and 0 bases at J, with 10 bases in the middle. Germline values: CDR1 LNHDA, CDR2 SQIVND (reference sequence). The CDR3 is made up of 14 amino acids. CDR3 amino acids: CASSTRQASYEQYF. The CDR3 DNA is TGTGCCAGTAGTACTCGACAGGCCTCCTACGAGCAGTACTTC.

V and J are TRBV7-2 and TRBJ1-1, with D maybe TRBD1 (5 bases). The CDR3 sequence is 15 residues long. Germline CDR1 reads SGHTA; CDR2 reads FQGNSA. The ends were cut back, 2 bases at V and 4 bases at J, with 14 bases in the middle. CDR3 bases: TGTGCCAGCAGCTTACGCGCAGGGACGGCCACTGAAGCTTTCTTT. Translated, it gives CASSLRAGTATEAFF.

The rearrangement joins TRBV30 to TRBJ1-4, with a possible D match to TRBD1 (5 bases). The CDR3 is 14 residues long. Germline V gene lookup returns CDR1 GTSNPN and CDR2 SVGIG (reference sequence). V was clipped by 3 bases and J by 7 bases, with 15 bases between them. This chain's CDR3 is CAWRYSGSSEKLFF. The CDR3 DNA sequence: TGTGCCTGGAGGTACTCAGGGTCAAGTGAAAAACTGTTTTTT.

The CDR3 bases are TGTGCCTGGAGTGCGCCGCTCCTAAGTACTTCACCCCTCCACTTT. It yields the protein CAWSAPLLSTSPLHF. The V gene is TRBV30, the J gene TRBJ1-6; D call uncertain. The germline V gene encodes CDR1 GTSNPN and CDR2 SVGIG (reference sequence). The V gene lost 1 base and the J gene lost 9 bases, with 16 bases spanning the gap. The CDR3 extends over 15 amino acids.

The J gene is TRBJ2-7, the V gene TRBV6-5, with a weak D call TRBD1 (5 bases). V shed 5 bases and J shed 3 bases, with 11 bases lying between them. Germline CDR1 and CDR2: MNHEY and SVGAGI. CDR3 length: 13 amino acids. CDR3 loop: CASSKSGFYEQYF. For the CDR3, the DNA is TGTGCCAGCAGTAAGTCAGGGTTCTACGAGCAGTACTTC.

The rearrangement uses TRBV6-2 or TRBV6-3 and TRBJ2-2; 14 bases map to TRBD2. This CDR3 comprises 16 residues. CDR1 is MNHEY, CDR2 SVGEGT, per germline. Trimming cost V 2 bases and J 5 bases; bases outside gene matches: 1. The CDR3 DNA is TGTGCCAGCAGTTACCGACTAGCGGGAGGGACCGGGGAGCTGTTTTTT. This encodes CASSYRLAGGTGELFF.

The rearrangement uses TRBV7-3 and TRBJ1-1; D gene ambiguous. The CDR3 covers 15 residues. With 5 bases removed from V and 2 bases from J, the gap between germline ends came to 15 bases. CDR1 is SGHTA, CDR2 FQGTGA, per germline. The chain's CDR3 is CASSPNVGVNTEAFF. The CDR3 DNA is TGTGCCAGCAGCCCTAACGTTGGGGTAAACACTGAAGCTTTCTTT.

This chain uses TRBV9 with TRBJ2-2; a possible D gene is TRBD2 (6 bases). V shed 3 bases and J shed 0 bases, with 15 bases lying between them. This CDR3 contains 17 residues. Per the germline V gene, CDR1 is SGDLS and CDR2 is YYNGEE. CDR3 protein: CASSGHPRDPNTGELFF. The CDR3 DNA follows: TGTGCCAGCAGCGGCCATCCGCGGGACCCGAACACCGGGGAGCTGTTTTTT. The whole variable domain, filled in from reference TRBV9 and TRBJ2-2, reads DSGVTQTPKHLITATGQRVTLRCSPRSGDLSVYWYQQSLDQGLQFLIQYYNGEERAKGNILERFSAQQFPDLHSELNLSSLELGDSALYFCASSGHPRDPNTGELFFGEGSRLTVL.

The V call is TRBV19, the J call TRBJ2-5; TRBD1 matches 8 bases. Looked up from germline, CDR1 is LNHDA and CDR2 is SQIVND (reference sequence). Losses at the gene ends were 0 bases for V and 7 bases for J; bases not matched to a gene: 7. This CDR3 spans 15 amino acids. CDR3 amino acids: CASSIESGQEGTQYF. CDR3 sequence (DNA): TGTGCCAGTAGTATAGAGTCGGGACAGGAAGGGACCCAGTACTTC. The full variable domain, its missing parts supplied by reference TRBV19 and TRBJ2-5, is DGGITQSPKYLFRKEGQNVTLSCEQNLNHDAMYWYRQDPGQGLRLIYYSQIVNDFQKGDIAEGYSVSREKKESFPLTVTSAQKNPTAFYLCASSIESGQEGTQYFGPGTRLLVL.

The CDR3 DNA is TGTGCCAGCAGCGTCTCTAGCGGGACCGGGGAGCTGTTTTTT. Protein: CASSVSSGTGELFF. J is TRBJ2-2 and V is TRBV9; the match to TRBD2 covers 8 bases. In germline, CDR1 is SGDLS, CDR2 YYNGEE. The CDR3 has 14 amino acids. V lost 2 bases to trimming and J lost 5 bases; unmatched junction nucleotides: 2.

The chain combines TRBV9 with TRBJ2-2, with D possibly called TRBD1 or TRBD2 (5 bases each). Trimming stripped 3 bases from V and 3 bases from J, with 9 bases between. The germline gives CDR1 SGDLS, CDR2 YYNGEE. This CDR3 is built from 14 residues. CDR3 sequence (DNA): TGTGCCAGCAGCGAGGGACGCCACACCGGGGAGCTGTTTTTT. This encodes CASSEGRHTGELFF.

The rearrangement joins TRBV30 to TRBJ2-1, with 9 bases matching TRBD2. Trimming removed 0 bases from V and 2 bases from J; junction bases left unmatched: 2. Germline CDR1 and CDR2: GTSNPN and SVGIG (reference sequence). The length of the CDR3 is 15 residues. CDR3 DNA: TGTGCCTGGAGTGTGGAGCGGGAGGCCTACAATGAGCAGTTCTTC. The encoded protein is CAWSVEREAYNEQFF.

This chain uses TRBV6-1 with TRBJ2-5; 8 bases line up with TRBD1. The CDR3 contains 15 residues. V lost 1 base and J lost 5; bases outside the gene matches: 6. The V gene's germline CDR1 is MNHNS and CDR2 SASEGT. CDR3 in amino acids: CASSEEAGGFETQYF. The CDR3 DNA reads as TGTGCCAGCAGTGAAGAAGCAGGGGGCTTTGAGACCCAGTACTTC.

V usage is TRBV5-1 and J usage is TRBJ1-2; D call uncertain. Germline-derived CDR1 and CDR2 are SGHRS and YFSETQ. The CDR3 has 12 residues. The V end was cut by 4 bases, the J end by 2 bases, with 6 bases between. The CDR3 protein is CASSPGNYGYTF. CDR3 coding DNA: TGCGCCAGCAGCCCAGGCAACTATGGCTACACCTTC.

There are a few counts of this clone. The genes are TRBV3-1 (or the pseudogene TRBV3-2) and TRBJ1-1; the D is unclear. V lost 1 base to trimming and J lost 3 bases, with 6 bases between them. The CDR3 is made up of 13 amino acids. Germline V gene lookup returns CDR1 LGHDT and CDR2 YNNKEL (reference sequence). CDR3 protein: CASSQGADTEAFF. Here the CDR3 DNA reads TGTGCCAGCAGCCAAGGAGCCGACACTGAAGCTTTCTTT.

The chain has TRBV3-1 (or the pseudogene TRBV3-2) and TRBJ1-3; no definite D call. Germline V gene sequence: CDR1 LGHDT, CDR2 YNNKEL (reference sequence). V lost 5 bases, J lost 0 bases, and 8 bases lay in between. This CDR3 has 14 residues. This CDR3 is CASSYSSSGNTIYF. The CDR3 DNA sequence: TGTGCCAGCAGCTACTCCAGCTCTGGAAACACCATATATTTT.

This clone was picked up one time. The V call is TRBV3-1 (or the pseudogene TRBV3-2), the J call TRBJ2-7, with TRBD1 identical over 7 bases. Germline V gene lookup returns CDR1 LGHDT and CDR2 YNNKEL (reference sequence). This CDR3 contains 13 residues. The ends lost 7 bases at V and 0 bases at J; junction bases unmatched: 3. The CDR3 bases are TGTGCCAGCAAACAGGGGACCTCCTACGAGCAGTACTTC. Amino acid sequence: CASKQGTSYEQYF.